The T cell receptor (beta chain) described here comes from a study of cytomegalovirus exposure and HLA in healthy donors. With 60 Vbeta and 13 Jbeta primers, the PCR was carried out. The protocol was immunoSEQ multiplex PCR, while the TCRdb copy is restricted to in-frame clones and leaves out a portion. The ten most abundant clones cover around 4% of a sample with approximately 110,000 clones. From germline, CDR1 is MNHEY and CDR2 SMNVEV (reference sequence). Unmatched junction bases numbered 6, after V lost 4 bases and J lost 4 bases. The CDR3 extends over 16 amino acids. The chain is built from TRBV27 and TRBJ2-7; 14 nucleotides agree with TRBD2. The specimen was PBMCs. The TCR comes from a man aged 18 to 29 in good health and CMV-seronegative. The CDR3: CASSSRRTSGRYEQYF. DNA of the CDR3: TGTGCCAGCAGTTCCCGAAGGACTAGCGGGAGGTACGAGCAGTACTTC.